These T cell receptor beta chains were read from a single sample in a study of blood T cell repertoires in COVID-19. The assay was immunoSEQ multiplex PCR, and TCRdb's table has in-frame clones only and misses some. The data hold about 330,000 clones, with 70% to 90% observed a single time. The source material was PBMCs or T cells enriched from blood (not recorded which). The receptors originated from a woman aged 25 to 39 who had recovered from COVID-19. Each CDR3 is given with its conserved first and last residue.

TRBV2 CASSEVPGAYNEQFF
TRBV5-1 CASSMTGSFGNTIYF
TRBV2 CASSDSLAGGQETQYF
TRBV27 CASSFPRTGPNEQFF
TRBV19 CASSIRDNQPQHF
TRBV4-2 CASSQPGGGENSPLHF
TRBV6-5 CASSYSQADLATQYF
TRBV27 CASSFTHITGIYEQYF
TRBV9 CASSPPRRGDDSNQPQHF
TRBV7-9 CASSSLTSGGANEQFF
TRBV25-1 CASKGSGTGGPPLHF
TRBV19 CASSKRRGTNEKLFF
TRBV7-8 CASSLARQGGYNEQFF
TRBV18 CASSTRGQSNEQFF
TRBV3-1/TRBV3-2 CASSQDGGPWTPQHF
TRBV5-4 CASSLRGGASLYTQYF
TRBV7-9 CASSLYGQGGYTEAFF
TRBV6-5 CASSAQGARTEAFF
TRBV7-9 CASRPTEINGYTF
TRBV6-2/TRBV6-3 CASSRQGIAEAFF
TRBV11-2 CASSLAGGDISTEAFF
TRBV19 CASSSRGAGQPQHF
TRBV7-2 CASSLDAGQETQYF
TRBV3-1/TRBV3-2 CASTLQGRSYEQYF
TRBV6-1 CASSESFYSSYNSPLHF
TRBV5-1 CASSGTSGISTDTQYF
TRBV2 CASRQDFEAFF
TRBV4-1 CASSQETGYGYTF
TRBV7-9 CASSLSYEQFF
TRBV20-1 CSASTSGPYEQYF
TRBV7-3 CASSPTARQTNTEAFF
TRBV5-1 CASSRKEGSEKLFF
TRBV28 CASSRQGPDTQYF
TRBV3-1/TRBV3-2 CASSQEIGVNYGYTF
TRBV28 CASSSLGLAQETQYF
TRBV30 CAWREGQLYGYTF
TRBV6-5 CASSYGLGEDGYTF
TRBV6-2/TRBV6-3 CASSYSTGGNQPQHF
TRBV4-3 CASSHGLYRNRGSGANVLTF
TRBV6-5 CASQSALTEAFF
TRBV18 CASSPTGVRNNEQFF
TRBV7-9 CASSPRGQSYGYTF
TRBV13 CASSSPTGVGGYTF
TRBV28 CASSLFGLGYNEQFF
TRBV6-5 CASSYEGGEKLFF